Below, one TCR beta chain is given with its context. The antigen this receptor binds is unknown. It has no much larger one-base neighbor in the sample; base qualities were not kept. The sample originates from a study of blood T cell repertoires in COVID-19 (dated by TCRdb to the early 2020s). With regard to the full study: The collaborator samples originated in the United States, Italy and Spain and spanned the acute and convalescent phases of COVID-19. The material from the prospective study consisted of cDNA or gDNA derived from T cells, B-cell-depleted T cells, or PBMCs. Subjects who had been exposed to COVID-19, were actively infected with it, or had recovered from it provided the deeply sampled blood TCRbeta repertoires that made up the dataset. The repertoires were released in a freely available public database intended as a resource for research on the immune response to SARS-CoV-2. The samples were drawn from two sources: the first 160 participants of the ongoing ImmuneRACE study, and some 1,300 subjects contributed by 6 global collaborators. A de-identified subject ID, COVID-19 status, age in years and sex were almost always included in the sample metadata. Where available, HLA class I and class II types were taken from metadata supplied by the sample provider and were not determined by assay-based typing.

TCRbeta CDR3 regions were amplified from genomic DNA using the immunoSEQ Assay, a bias-controlled multiplex PCR. Per the authors' processing: Within the assay, amplification of reference gene primers was used to estimate how many nucleated cells each sample contained. To quantify the absolute abundance of each unique TCRbeta CDR3 rearrangement, sequence reads were collapsed and filtered. Productive Simpson clonality was computed per sample as the square root of Simpson's diversity index over productive rearrangements. Here the immuneACCESS table is served through TCRdb, limited to in-frame sequences with V and J called. Missing clones are a known gap in these copies; in checked studies unresolved V genes cover under half, and the rest lacks a known reason. The D gene and trimming were derived from the DNA, and the V and J assignments and clone size from that table. This sample comprises 310,000 or so clones, roughly 89% of them detected only once. Around 9.3% of the sample lies in the top ten.

Enrolling through a virtual design, the prospective study's participants ranged in age from about 18 to 89 years and lived across some 23 United States geographic areas. In the prospective study, cohorts were assigned on the basis of participant-reported clinical history obtained from a screening survey and a study questionnaire. For ImmuneRACE Cohort 3, a participant was defined as recovered based on two consecutive negative NP/OP PCR tests, clearance by a healthcare professional, or resolution of symptoms. In the prospective study, mobile phlebotomists collected whole blood, serum and a nasopharyngeal or oropharyngeal swab from each participant. Additional blood draws and questionnaires over an approximately two-month period could optionally be provided by prospective study participants. Before DNA extraction, blood samples from the prospective study were shipped at room temperature or frozen.

The CDR3 measures 15 amino acids from cysteine to phenylalanine. Of all the DNA, just the CDR3 is kept, 45 bases in frame from base 1. The CDR1 and CDR2 encoded by the germline V gene are KGHSH and LQKENI. For this chain, trimming is 4 bases at the V end and 4 bases at the J end, and the number of junction bases without a gene match is 7. Overall study outcomes, separate from this receptor: Clinical and demographic metadata were provided uncurated, with the amount varying by source and participant.

This sequence uses TRBV18 and TRBJ1-1, with 9 bases aligning to TRBD1. The sequenced sample consisted of PBMCs or T cells enriched from blood (not recorded which). The origin of this receptor is a woman between 18 and 29 years old who had recovered from COVID-19. The CDR3 amino acid sequence is: CASSRGQGRSTEAFF. The DNA reads TGTGCCAGCTCACGGGGACAGGGACGGAGCACTGAAGCTTTCTTT.